The following is a T cell receptor (beta chain) sequence with its context. Its antigen is unknown. No base quality information exists; no much larger clone differs at one position. The sample comes from a study of blood T cell repertoires in COVID-19 (dated by TCRdb to the early 2020s). Regarding the research as a whole: The collaborator samples originated in the United States, Italy and Spain and spanned the acute and convalescent phases of COVID-19. The material from the prospective study consisted of cDNA or gDNA derived from T cells, B-cell-depleted T cells, or PBMCs. Subjects who had been exposed to COVID-19, were actively infected with it, or had recovered from it provided the deeply sampled blood TCRbeta repertoires that made up the dataset. The repertoires were released in a freely available public database intended as a resource for research on the immune response to SARS-CoV-2. Samples came from the ongoing ImmuneRACE study (first 160 participants) plus 1,254 subjects from 6 global collaborators. Sample metadata almost always included a de-identified subject ID, COVID-19 status, age in years and sex. Where HLA class I and class II types were available, the types were taken from metadata supplied by the sample provider, not from assay-based typing. The research as a whole found: How much clinical and demographic metadata was included differed by source and by participant, and the metadata was provided uncurated.

TCRbeta CDR3 regions were amplified from genomic DNA by means of the immunoSEQ Assay, a bias-controlled multiplex PCR. Concerning the study's data processing: Nucleated cell counts per sample were estimated from amplification of reference gene primers within the assay. Sequence reads were collapsed and filtered to measure the absolute abundance of every unique TCRbeta CDR3 rearrangement. Productive Simpson clonality was computed per sample as the square root of Simpson's diversity index over productive rearrangements. The source is immuneACCESS, and TCRdb retained only in-frame sequences with V and J called. Part of the clones is not carried over; for the studies checked, unresolved V genes explain less than half of this, and the remainder is unexplained. The V and J calls and clone size are taken from that table; D and trimming were inferred from the DNA. Recorded for this sample are approximately 170,000 clones; approximately 82% of them occurred a single time. Of the sample, 10% to 15% falls within the top ten clones.

Another Seattle source contributed samples from volunteer blood donors who had recovered from COVID-19. Each collaborating institution followed its own protocols to collect whole blood in K2EDTA tubes. For TCRbeta analysis, collaborators shipped samples in one of three forms: frozen whole blood, isolated PBMCs, or DNA extracted from either of those sample types. Per the germline V gene, SQVTM is the CDR1 and ANQGSEA is the CDR2. V is trimmed back by 5 bases and J by 0 bases, and the junction contains 7 bases that no gene match accounts for. From its cysteine to its phenylalanine, the CDR3 spans 16 amino acids. Just the 48-base CDR3 DNA is kept, in frame starting at base 1.

The clonotype comes from a man between 70 and 80 years old who had recovered from COVID-19. The chain links TRBV29-1 with TRBJ2-7; TRBD2 lines up with 13 middle nucleotides. Material: peripheral blood. CDR3 loop: CSVSGLAGARSYEQYF. In nucleotide form, the sequence is TGCAGCGTTAGCGGACTAGCGGGAGCCCGCTCCTACGAGCAGTACTTC.